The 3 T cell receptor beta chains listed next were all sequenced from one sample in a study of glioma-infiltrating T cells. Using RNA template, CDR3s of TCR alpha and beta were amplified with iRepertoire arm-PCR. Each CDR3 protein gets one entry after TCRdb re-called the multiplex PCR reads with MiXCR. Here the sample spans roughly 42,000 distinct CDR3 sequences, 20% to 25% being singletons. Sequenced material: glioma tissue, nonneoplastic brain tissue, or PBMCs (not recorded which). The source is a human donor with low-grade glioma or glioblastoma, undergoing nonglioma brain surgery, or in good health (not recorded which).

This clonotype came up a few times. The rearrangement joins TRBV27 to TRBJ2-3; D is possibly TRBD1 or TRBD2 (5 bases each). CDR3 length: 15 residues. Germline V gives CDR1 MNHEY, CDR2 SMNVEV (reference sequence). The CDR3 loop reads CVSSSPGTNTDTQYF. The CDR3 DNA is TGTGTTAGCAGTTCCCCCGGGACCAACACAGATACGCAGTATTTT.

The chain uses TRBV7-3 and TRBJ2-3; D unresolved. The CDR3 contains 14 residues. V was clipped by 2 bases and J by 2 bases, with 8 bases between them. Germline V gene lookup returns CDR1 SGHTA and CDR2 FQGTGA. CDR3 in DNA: TGTGCCAGCAGCTTAGTGCCTGACACAGATACGCAGTATTTT. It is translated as CASSLVPDTDTQYF.

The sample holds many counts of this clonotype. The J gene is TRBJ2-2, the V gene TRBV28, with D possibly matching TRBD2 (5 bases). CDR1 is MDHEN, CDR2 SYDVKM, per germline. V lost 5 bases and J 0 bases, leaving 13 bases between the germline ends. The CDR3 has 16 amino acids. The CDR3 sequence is CASSPHGGANTGELFF. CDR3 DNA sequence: TGTGCCAGCAGTCCCCATGGAGGCGCGAACACCGGGGAGCTGTTTTTT.